This T cell receptor beta chain was found in a study of blood T cell repertoires in COVID-19. Background on the study: Both acute and convalescent COVID-19 samples were obtained from the United States, Italy and Spain.

Data came from immunoSEQ multiplex PCR; TCRdb stores just in-frame clones and leaves some out. The table lists approximately 130,000 clones, 85% to 90% of them singletons. The CDR3 extends over 12 amino acids. Germline loops: CDR1 SQVTM, CDR2 ANQGSEA. After removal of 8 bases from V and 2 bases from J, the junction contained 5 bases not matched to a gene. The clonotype originates from a man aged 60 to 75 with acute or convalescent COVID-19. Specimen: peripheral blood. This chain uses TRBV29-1 with TRBJ2-5; 7 bases fit TRBD1. The CDR3 sequence: CSHDRAQETQYF. The CDR3 bases are TGCAGCCACGACAGGGCGCAAGAGACCCAGTACTTC.